Listed below are T cell receptor beta chains from one sample, sequenced in a study of patients and donors after allogeneic stem cell transplantation. Via MiXCR, TCRdb re-called the RT-PCR reads, giving one row per CDR3 protein. The profile covers about a million distinct CDR3 sequences, with roughly 18% appearing a single time and 6% taken by the ten largest. The sequenced sample consisted of blood, either unsorted or a sorted T cell fraction (not recorded which). Receptors were obtained from a human donor who was either an allogeneic HSCT recipient or a stem cell or donor lymphocyte infusion donor (not recorded which). It is not recorded whose cells these are; they may come from a transplant donor. CDR3s include the opening cysteine and the closing phenylalanine or tryptophan. Each record gives: D gene, V gene, J gene, clone size, CDR3 length, CDR3 protein, CDR3 DNA. The D gene is left open where the match is weak. Only part of the rows carry a size: once, few, many, or a class if the clone is expanded.

D: .; V: TRBV29-1; J: TRBJ2-1; size: .; length: 12; CDR3: CSVRYGFNEQFF; DNA: TGCAGCGTTCGGTATGGATTCAATGAGCAGTTCTTC
D: TRBD1; V: TRBV5-1; J: TRBJ2-5; size: .; length: 17; CDR3: CASSFSDRGTIFETQYF; DNA: TGCGCCAGCAGCTTCTCGGACAGGGGGACGATTTTTGAGACCCAGTACTTC
D: .; V: TRBV5-1; J: TRBJ2-3; size: .; length: 16; CDR3: CASSLGGGGSTDTQYF; DNA: TGCGCCAGCAGCTTAGGGGGCGGGGGTAGCACAGATACGCAGTATTTT
D: .; V: TRBV11-2; J: TRBJ2-1; size: many; length: 10; CDR3: CASSRLGGFF; DNA: TGTGCCAGCAGCAGACTGGGTGGGTTCTTC
D: .; V: TRBV30; J: TRBJ1-2; size: .; length: 13; CDR3: CAWSRGQRDGYTF; DNA: TGTGCCTGGAGTAGGGGCCAGAGGGATGGCTACACCTTC
D: .; V: TRBV5-1; J: TRBJ1-3; size: many; length: 18; CDR3: CASSLGLVRTSSGNTIYF; DNA: TGCGCCAGCAGCCTGGGCTTGGTGCGGACGAGCTCTGGAAACACCATATATTTT
D: TRBD1; V: TRBV30; J: TRBJ2-2; size: .; length: 16; CDR3: CAWSPLQGSNTGELFF; DNA: TGTGCCTGGAGTCCTTTACAGGGGTCGAACACCGGGGAGCTGTTTTTT
D: .; V: TRBV29-1; J: TRBJ1-5; size: many; length: 14; CDR3: CSVEVGFRRQPQHF; DNA: TGCAGCGTTGAAGTGGGTTTTAGGCGTCAGCCCCAGCATTTT
D: TRBD1; V: TRBV7-2; J: TRBJ2-7; size: few; length: 15; CDR3: CASSLVQGVEYEQYF; DNA: TGTGCCAGCAGCTTAGTCCAGGGGGTGGAATACGAGCAGTACTTC
D: .; V: TRBV7-9; J: TRBJ2-2; size: few; length: 16; CDR3: CASSLLSHSTLGELFF; DNA: TGTGCCAGCAGCTTACTTTCCCATTCGACACTGGGGGAGCTGTTTTTT
D: .; V: TRBV30; J: TRBJ2-3; size: .; length: 12; CDR3: CAWSDSADTQYF; DNA: TGTGCCTGGAGTGATTCTGCAGATACGCAGTATTTT
D: .; V: TRBV25-1; J: TRBJ2-2; size: .; length: 16; CDR3: CASSGLTGPNTGELFF; DNA: TGTGCCAGCAGTGGCTTGACAGGTCCGAACACCGGGGAGCTGTTTTTT
D: TRBD2; V: TRBV5-1; J: TRBJ2-1; size: .; length: 16; CDR3: CASSPGRGGSYNEQFF; DNA: TGCGCCAGCAGCCCGGGACGGGGGGGTTCCTACAATGAGCAGTTCTTC
D: TRBD2; V: TRBV20-1; J: TRBJ2-7; size: few; length: 16; CDR3: CSAREGSLAGAYEQYF; DNA: TGCAGTGCTAGAGAAGGGAGTCTAGCGGGGGCCTACGAGCAGTACTTC
D: TRBD1; V: TRBV9; J: TRBJ2-1; size: .; length: 16; CDR3: CASSAHPGTGRNEQFF; DNA: TGTGCCAGCAGCGCCCACCCCGGGACAGGGAGGAATGAGCAGTTCTTC
D: TRBD2; V: TRBV5-1; J: TRBJ2-1; size: .; length: 14; CDR3: CASQRTSGRYEQFF; DNA: TGCGCCAGCCAAAGGACTAGCGGGAGATATGAGCAGTTCTTC
D: TRBD2; V: TRBV6-4; J: TRBJ2-1; size: few; length: 15; CDR3: CASSITSGSFNEQFF; DNA: TGTGCCAGCAGCATTACTAGCGGGAGTTTTAATGAGCAGTTCTTC
D: .; V: TRBV18; J: TRBJ2-1; size: .; length: 15; CDR3: CASSPAAGSYNEQFF; DNA: TGCGCCAGCTCACCGGCCGCAGGCTCCTACAATGAGCAGTTCTTC
D: TRBD1; V: TRBV6-2/TRBV6-3; J: TRBJ2-1; size: .; length: 22; CDR3: CASSYSTLRTGAISSSYNEQFF; DNA: TGTGCCAGCAGTTACTCGACCCTTAGGACAGGGGCGATATCGAGCTCCTACAATGAGCAGTTCTTC
D: .; V: TRBV12-3/TRBV12-4; J: TRBJ1-3; size: few; length: 16; CDR3: CASSFRAAYSGNTIYF; DNA: TGTGCCAGCAGTTTTAGGGCAGCATACTCTGGAAACACCATATATTTT
D: TRBD1; V: TRBV12-3/TRBV12-4; J: TRBJ1-2; size: .; length: 17; CDR3: CASQISGTALSNYGYTF; DNA: TGTGCCAGCCAAATTTCCGGGACAGCGCTTTCTAACTATGGCTACACCTTC
D: TRBD1; V: TRBV5-4; J: TRBJ2-3; size: .; length: 16; CDR3: CASSLGTGVRTDTQYF; DNA: TGTGCCAGCAGCTTGGGGACAGGGGTAAGGACCGATACGCAGTATTTT
D: TRBD2; V: TRBV28; J: TRBJ2-7; size: few; length: 15; CDR3: CASSFLGTSGSEQYF; DNA: TGTGCCAGCAGTTTTCTTGGGACTAGCGGGAGCGAGCAGTACTTC